This T cell receptor beta chain derives from a study of CD8 T cells in ankylosing spondylitis. The study's findings and limits: Certain motif variants had earlier been reported in reactive arthritis synovial fluid and blood. From matched ankylosing spondylitis synovial fluid, disease-linked clones were reportedly recovered at significantly enriched levels. Eight highly homologous variants formed a TCR beta motif that appeared characteristic of ankylosing spondylitis blood.

Quantitative 5'-RACE with molecular barcodes generated TCR beta libraries. A single record per CDR3 protein comes from TCRdb applying MiXCR to the 5' RACE reads. This sample has some 350,000 distinct CDR3 sequences; roughly 15% occur once, and the top ten carry roughly 1.1%. CDR3 size: 11 residues. Germline assignment: CDR1 LGHDT and CDR2 YNNKEL (reference sequence). Trimming left V 3 bases short and J 15 bases short, with 11 bases between. This clonotype was found many times. Its specificity is not known. The material sequenced was blood, either unsorted or a sorted T cell fraction (not recorded which). This sequence was found in a male donor with ankylosing spondylitis or in good health (not recorded which). V gene TRBV3-1 combines with J gene TRBJ2-2; no definite D call. The chain's CDR3 is CASSQGYAVFF. CDR3 DNA sequence: TGTGCCAGCAGCCAGGGATATGCGGTGTTTTTT.